This T cell receptor beta chain was recorded in a study of regulatory T cells in long-lasting Graves disease. Time point of the sample: newly diagnosed GD, antithyroid drugs for less than 3 months. Generation of the TCR library employed RNA extracted from PBMCs. This clonotype was detected only a few times. A read error may account for a junction end that differs from germline. Germline V lookup: CDR1 MNHEY, CDR2 SVGAGI. CDR3 length equals 14 residues. Researchers made TCR beta libraries by using iRepertoire HTBI primers and running Arm-PCR on CDR3 regions. TCRdb processed the multiplex PCR reads anew with MiXCR; each CDR3 protein has one entry. The repertoire holds around 460,000 distinct CDR3 sequences, with 14% as singletons. A further study also used this sample, focusing on T cells in Graves' hyperthyroidism and ophthalmopathy.

The starting material was peripheral blood mononuclear cells (PBMCs), obtained at new diagnosis, from a patient treated with antithyroid drugs. The genes are TRBV6-5 and TRBJ2-3; TRBD1 matches 8 bases. This sequence originates from a woman in her 50s with Graves disease. CDR3 loop: CASSYSNPADRVVF. The CDR3, as DNA: TGTGCCAGCAGTTACTCGAATCCCGCGGACAGGGTCGTTTTT.